This paragraph covers one T cell receptor beta chain sequence. The data derive from a study of blood T cell repertoires in COVID-19. Profiled with immunoSEQ multiplex PCR; TCRdb holds only in-frame clones, not every one. The table lists about 370,000 clones, about nine tenths of them singletons, with less than 2% in the top ten. V trimming: 8 bases; J trimming: 8 bases; junction bases outside the gene matches: 7. CDR1 is GTSNPN and CDR2 is SVGIG in the germline V gene (reference sequence). The length of the CDR3 is 12 residues. This TCR derives from a woman aged 25 to 45 who had recovered from COVID-19. The sequenced material came from PBMCs or T cells enriched from blood (not recorded which). V gene TRBV30 combines with J gene TRBJ2-1; TRBD2 matches at 9 bases. The CDR3 is CAGGLAGHEQFF. In DNA form, the CDR3 reads TGTGCCGGCGGCCTAGCGGGGCATGAGCAGTTCTTC.